Listed below are T cell receptor beta chains from one sample, sequenced in a study of T cell repertoires in ileal Crohn's disease. Here immunoSEQ multiplex PCR was the method, and the copy in TCRdb shows in-frame clones only, minus some. The table lists around 14,000 clones, 75% to 85% of them singletons. Sequencing input: ileal tissue. All receptors derive from an adult with Crohn's disease. Each CDR3 is given with its conserved first and last residue. Fields, in order: D gene, clone size, V gene, J gene, CDR3 protein, CDR3 DNA. The D gene is left open where the match is weak. Clone sizes are given selectively: once, few, many, or a class where the clone is expanded.

d_call: NA; clone_size: NA; v_call: TRBV15; j_call: TRBJ2-2; cdr3_aa: CATSRDLGNTGELFF; cdr3_nt: TGTGCCACCAGCAGAGATCTAGGGAACACCGGGGAGCTGTTTTTT
d_call: TRBD1; clone_size: NA; v_call: TRBV11-2; j_call: TRBJ2-6; cdr3_aa: CASSPQPGQGRGANVLTF; cdr3_nt: TGTGCCAGCAGCCCGCAACCGGGACAGGGGAGGGGGGCCAACGTCCTGACTTTC
d_call: NA; clone_size: NA; v_call: TRBV11-1; j_call: TRBJ2-5; cdr3_aa: CASGDTFQETQYF; cdr3_nt: TGTGCCAGCGGGGACACCTTCCAAGAGACCCAGTACTTC
d_call: TRBD2; clone_size: NA; v_call: TRBV25-1; j_call: TRBJ2-5; cdr3_aa: CASSVGGVGETQYF; cdr3_nt: TGTGCCAGCAGTGTGGGGGGGGTGGGTGAGACCCAGTACTTC
d_call: NA; clone_size: NA; v_call: TRBV19; j_call: TRBJ2-4; cdr3_aa: CASSIDRELQAKNIQYF; cdr3_nt: TGTGCCAGTAGTATAGATCGAGAACTCCAAGCCAAAAACATTCAGTACTTC
d_call: NA; clone_size: once; v_call: TRBV5-4; j_call: TRBJ2-3; cdr3_aa: CASSLGGGGGGTDTQYF; cdr3_nt: TGTGCCAGCAGCTTGGGAGGGGGGGGAGGTGGCACAGATACGCAGTATTTT
d_call: TRBD1; clone_size: NA; v_call: TRBV7-9; j_call: TRBJ1-2; cdr3_aa: CASSRYTRQGAEGYTF; cdr3_nt: TGTGCCAGCAGCCGGTATACGAGACAGGGGGCAGAAGGCTACACCTTC
d_call: TRBD1; clone_size: NA; v_call: TRBV18; j_call: TRBJ1-5; cdr3_aa: CASSMGQGRSGQPQHF; cdr3_nt: TGTGCCAGCTCAATGGGACAGGGCCGGTCTGGGCAGCCCCAGCATTTT
d_call: NA; clone_size: NA; v_call: TRBV7-2; j_call: TRBJ2-1; cdr3_aa: CASSPRLANKREQFF; cdr3_nt: TGTGCCAGCAGCCCCAGGTTGGCTAACAAAAGGGAGCAGTTCTTC
d_call: TRBD2; clone_size: NA; v_call: TRBV10-3; j_call: TRBJ2-1; cdr3_aa: CATRRGTSGSGDEQFF; cdr3_nt: TGTGCCACCCGGAGGGGGACTAGCGGGAGTGGAGATGAGCAGTTCTTC
d_call: NA; clone_size: NA; v_call: TRBV5-1; j_call: TRBJ1-6; cdr3_aa: CASSSLPPGTDYNSPLHF; cdr3_nt: TGCGCCAGCAGCAGTCTACCGCCAGGTACAGACTATAATTCCCCCCTCCACTTT
d_call: NA; clone_size: NA; v_call: TRBV29-1; j_call: TRBJ2-1; cdr3_aa: CSVHVGGLASNEQFF; cdr3_nt: TGCAGCGTCCACGTGGGGGGTCTAGCAAGCAATGAGCAGTTCTTC
d_call: TRBD1; clone_size: once; v_call: TRBV4-1; j_call: TRBJ2-7; cdr3_aa: CASSQVYRGDEQYF; cdr3_nt: TGCGCCAGCAGCCAAGTTTACAGGGGCGACGAGCAGTACTTC